This is a list of T cell receptor beta chains from one sample in a study of cytomegalovirus exposure and HLA in healthy donors. Sequencing used immunoSEQ multiplex PCR; TCRdb keeps in-frame clones, though not all of them. The data show 200,000 to 250,000 clones, under 85% seen once. Source material: PBMCs. The receptors stem from a woman aged 45-65 years in good health and CMV-seropositive. Both conserved end residues are part of each CDR3. The order of the fields is CDR3 protein, CDR3 DNA, D gene, J gene, clone size, V gene. A D gene is named only where the DNA matches it firmly. The size entry is marked missing in some rows and otherwise reads once, few, many or a size class.

CASSETPYSNQPQHF,TGTGCCAGCAGTGAAACACCTTATAGCAATCAGCCCCAGCATTTT,NA,TRBJ1-5,NA,TRBV6-1
CASSPSSAGQSYEQYF,TGTGCCAGCTCACCAAGTTCCGCGGGGCAATCCTACGAGCAGTACTTC,NA,TRBJ2-7,NA,TRBV18
CASSVTGALYNEQFF,TGCGCCAGCAGCGTGACAGGGGCCCTTTACAATGAGCAGTTCTTC,TRBD1,TRBJ2-1,NA,TRBV5-1
CASSLVAGANTGELFF,TGTGCCAGCAGCTTAGTGGCGGGCGCGAACACCGGGGAGCTGTTTTTT,NA,TRBJ2-2,NA,TRBV7-9
CASSPRDRASSGNTIYF,TGTGCCAGCTCACCACGGGACAGGGCGAGCTCTGGAAACACCATATATTTT,TRBD1,TRBJ1-3,NA,TRBV18
CASSQDFRTGVNYEQYF,TGCGCCAGCAGCCAAGATTTTCGGACAGGGGTGAACTACGAGCAGTACTTC,TRBD1,TRBJ2-7,NA,TRBV4-1
CAWAGASGLSYNEQFF,TGTGCCTGGGCCGGGGCTAGCGGGTTGTCCTACAATGAGCAGTTCTTC,TRBD2,TRBJ2-1,NA,TRBV30
CASSGRGTYNEQFF,TGTGCCAGCAGTGGGCGGGGGACCTACAATGAGCAGTTCTTC,TRBD2,TRBJ2-1,NA,TRBV25-1
CASSLRTGVQETQYF,TGTGCCAGCAGTTTGAGGACAGGGGTCCAAGAGACCCAGTACTTC,TRBD1,TRBJ2-5,few,TRBV27
CAGQTGGFEKLFF,TGTGCCGGACAGACGGGGGGATTCGAAAAACTGTTTTTT,NA,TRBJ1-4,few,TRBV2
CASSFSTGQGGEKLFF,TGTGCCAGCAGTTTTTCCACGGGACAGGGTGGCGAAAAACTGTTTTTT,TRBD1,TRBJ1-4,few,TRBV28
CASSLPAHGGTVNTGELFF,TGTGCCAGCAGCTTACCCGCTCACGGCGGGACAGTGAACACCGGGGAGCTGTTTTTT,NA,TRBJ2-2,NA,TRBV7-8
CASSQGTGQNTGELFF,TGCGCCAGCAGCCAAGGGACAGGTCAGAACACCGGGGAGCTGTTTTTT,TRBD1,TRBJ2-2,NA,TRBV4-1
CASSLQGGAGEQYF,TGTGCCAGCAGCTTACAGGGGGGAGCAGGGGAGCAGTACTTC,NA,TRBJ2-5,NA,TRBV11-2
CASKEGGGSYEQYF,TGTGCCAGCAAAGAAGGTGGAGGCTCCTACGAGCAGTACTTC,NA,TRBJ2-7,NA,TRBV6-5
CASSRPQGLTGYTF,TGTGCCAGCAGCCGACCGCAGGGACTCACTGGCTACACCTTC,NA,TRBJ1-2,NA,TRBV4-2
CASSLDDYNEQFF,TGCGCCAGCAGCCTAGACGACTACAATGAGCAGTTCTTC,NA,TRBJ2-1,NA,TRBV5-1
CASRTGRMPTDTQYF,TGTGCCAGCAGGACCGGGAGGATGCCCACAGATACGCAGTATTTT,TRBD2,TRBJ2-3,NA,TRBV2
CASSQVDRELAEQYF,TGCGCCAGCAGCCAAGTCGACAGGGAACTTGCCGAGCAGTACTTC,TRBD1,TRBJ2-7,once,TRBV4-1
CASSFGTGRTDTQYF,TGTGCCAGCAGTTTTGGGACAGGACGCACAGATACGCAGTATTTT,TRBD1,TRBJ2-3,NA,TRBV28
CATSASGTVYEQYF,TGTGCCACCAGCGCCTCCGGGACAGTCTACGAGCAGTACTTC,TRBD1,TRBJ2-7,NA,TRBV15
CASSPLGTGYSNQPQHF,TGTGCCAGCAGCCCGCTCGGGACAGGGTATAGCAATCAGCCCCAGCATTTT,TRBD1,TRBJ1-5,NA,TRBV28
CASSLDIPGDEQFF,TGCGCCAGCAGCTTGGACATCCCCGGGGATGAGCAGTTCTTC,NA,TRBJ2-1,NA,TRBV5-1